A selection of T cell receptor beta chains follows, all from one sample in a study of beta chain features in type 1 diabetes. Measured with immunoSEQ multiplex PCR; TCRdb has only the in-frame clones, and not every one. The sample includes 200,000 to 300,000 clones, roughly a tenth of them seen just once. Material for sequencing was naive CD4+ T cells from blood. The receptors were sampled from a man younger than 40 with type 1 diabetes. The CDR3 runs from the conserved cysteine through the conserved F or W. A D gene is named only where the DNA matches it firmly. Clone size is shown for a subset of rows, as once, few, many or a class of expanded clone.

D,J,size,V,CDR3,DNA
-,TRBJ2-4,few,TRBV28,CASSLQAAKNIQYF,TGTGCCAGCAGTTTACAGGCAGCCAAAAACATTCAGTACTTC
-,TRBJ1-1,few,TRBV4-2,CASSPGGQIYTEAFF,TGTGCCAGCAGCCCCGGGGGTCAGATTTACACTGAAGCTTTCTTT
TRBD1,TRBJ1-2,-,TRBV5-1,CASSEGSGGHGYTF,TGCGCCAGCAGCGAGGGGTCAGGGGGCCATGGCTACACCTTC
-,TRBJ2-5,few,TRBV30,CAWSPGGETQYF,TGTGCCTGGAGTCCGGGGGGCGAGACCCAGTACTTC
-,TRBJ2-7,-,TRBV10-3,CAISEPQGRPYEQYF,TGTGCCATCAGTGAACCCCAGGGGCGGCCCTACGAGCAGTACTTC
-,TRBJ2-1,-,TRBV7-2,CASSFTGSYNEQFF,TGTGCCAGCAGCTTCACAGGTTCCTACAATGAGCAGTTCTTC
-,TRBJ1-1,-,TRBV7-2,CASSRTAFEAFF,TGTGCCAGCAGCCGTACAGCATTTGAAGCTTTCTTT
TRBD1,TRBJ2-7,few,TRBV2,CASLKGQGSYEQYF,TGTGCCAGCCTTAAGGGACAGGGAAGCTACGAGCAGTACTTC
TRBD1,TRBJ2-1,-,TRBV6-5,CASSSPDRAYNEQFF,TGTGCCAGCAGTTCACCGGACAGGGCCTACAATGAGCAGTTCTTC
TRBD1,TRBJ1-2,few,TRBV4-2,CASSQLPAGGGSNGYTF,TGTGCCAGCAGCCAACTCCCGGCGGGAGGGGGCTCGAATGGCTACACCTTC
-,TRBJ2-7,-,TRBV9,CASSVGPGFSYEQYF,TGTGCCAGCAGCGTAGGTCCGGGGTTCAGTTACGAGCAGTACTTC
-,TRBJ2-1,-,TRBV7-2,CASSPTAGISYNEQFF,TGTGCCAGCAGCCCTACCGCAGGGATCTCCTACAATGAGCAGTTCTTC
-,TRBJ1-2,-,TRBV5-1,CASSLETGNYYTF,TGCGCCAGCAGCTTGGAGACGGGAAACTACTACACCTTC
TRBD1,TRBJ1-5,few,TRBV25-1,CASSAGGQGAHQPQHF,TGTGCCAGCAGTGCCGGCGGACAGGGAGCTCATCAGCCCCAGCATTTT
-,TRBJ1-1,-,TRBV29-1,CSALVQGNTEAFF,TGCAGCGCCTTAGTCCAGGGGAACACTGAAGCTTTCTTT
-,TRBJ2-5,-,TRBV2,CASSEFGGREFGTQYF,TGTGCCAGCAGTGAATTTGGGGGCAGGGAGTTTGGGACCCAGTACTTC
-,TRBJ1-5,-,TRBV19,CASRFTGNQPQHF,TGTGCCAGTAGATTTACAGGGAATCAGCCCCAGCATTTT
TRBD2,TRBJ2-5,few,TRBV2,CASSGGGETQYF,TGTGCCAGCAGTGGCGGGGGGGAGACCCAGTACTTC
TRBD1,TRBJ1-3,few,TRBV7-9,CASSYMTGDSGNTIYF,TGTGCCAGCAGCTATATGACAGGGGATTCTGGAAACACCATATATTTT
-,TRBJ2-1,-,TRBV7-2,CASSSQTGYYNEQFF,TGTGCCAGCAGCTCCCAGACTGGATATTACAATGAGCAGTTCTTC
-,TRBJ2-6,few,TRBV5-1,CASSFYTGNSGANVLTF,TGCGCCAGCAGCTTTTACACAGGCAACTCTGGGGCCAACGTCCTGACTTTC
-,TRBJ2-3,-,TRBV7-9,CASSSSSTDTQYF,TGTGCCAGCAGCTCCTCTAGCACAGATACGCAGTATTTT
TRBD2,TRBJ2-5,-,TRBV4-3,CASSQISQRGVGETQYF,TGCGCCAGCAGCCAGATTAGTCAGCGGGGGGTAGGAGAGACCCAGTACTTC
-,TRBJ1-5,-,TRBV5-6,CASSFRDQPQHF,TGTGCCAGCAGCTTCAGGGATCAGCCCCAGCATTTT
TRBD1,TRBJ2-2,few,TRBV11-2,CASSFPDLRDRNTGELFF,TGTGCCAGCAGCTTCCCCGATCTCCGGGACAGGAACACCGGGGAGCTGTTTTTT
TRBD1,TRBJ2-7,-,TRBV28,CASSTGEGFYEQYF,TGTGCCAGCAGCACAGGGGAAGGGTTTTACGAGCAGTACTTC
-,TRBJ1-2,few,TRBV30,CAWNRDNGYTF,TGTGCCTGGAACCGAGACAACGGCTACACCTTC
-,TRBJ2-7,-,TRBV2,CASSRIGEQYF,TGTGCCAGCAGCCGGATCGGGGAGCAGTACTTC
-,TRBJ2-3,few,TRBV6-4,CASSERTGYTQYF,TGTGCCAGCAGTGAAAGAACAGGTTATACGCAGTATTTT
-,TRBJ1-2,few,TRBV5-6,CASSLPMSGYTF,TGTGCCAGCAGCCTACCGATGTCCGGCTACACCTTC
-,TRBJ1-2,-,TRBV7-2,CASSRGGGYTF,TGTGCCAGCAGCCGGGGAGGAGGCTACACCTTC